This T cell receptor (beta chain) was obtained from a study of CD8+CD57+ T cells in acquired aplastic anemia. As for the study in general: Mean DNA quantity obtained from sorted CD4+ and CD8+ cells was 2.5 to 4 ug. Among healthy donors, CD4+ cells averaged about 10 million reads. Study-wide findings and caveats: The number of CD8+ CDR3 sequences shared by patients and controls was twenty-nine.

The CDR3 is 14 amino acids. The V gene's germline CDR1 is SEHNR and CDR2 FQNEAQ (reference sequence). The junction had 3 bases not matched to a gene; V was cut back by 2 bases and J by 5 bases. Note on this clonotype: Its antigen is still unknown.

Genomic DNA was employed as the template in profiling TCR beta VDJ and CDR3. TCRdb recomputed calls from the reads with MiXCR, one row per CDR3 protein. The sample includes some 210,000 distinct CDR3 sequences, roughly 57% of them seen just once. This TCR was recovered from a human donor in good health. Sequencing was carried out using sorted CD4+, CD8+, or CD8+CD57+ T cells (not recorded which) from PBMCs. The J gene is TRBJ2-7, the V gene TRBV7-9, with TRBD2 matching 10 bases. The CDR3: CASSLSGRAHEQYF. The CDR3 DNA follows: TGTGCCAGCAGCTTAAGCGGGAGGGCCCACGAGCAGTACTTC.